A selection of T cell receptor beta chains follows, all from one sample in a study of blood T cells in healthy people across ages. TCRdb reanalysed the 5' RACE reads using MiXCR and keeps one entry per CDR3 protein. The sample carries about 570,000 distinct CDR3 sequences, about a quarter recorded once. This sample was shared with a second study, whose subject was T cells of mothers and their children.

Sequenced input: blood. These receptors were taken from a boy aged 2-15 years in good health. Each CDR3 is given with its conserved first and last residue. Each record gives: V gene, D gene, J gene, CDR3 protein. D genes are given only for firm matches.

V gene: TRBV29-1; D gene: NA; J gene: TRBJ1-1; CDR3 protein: CSADRGHTEAFF
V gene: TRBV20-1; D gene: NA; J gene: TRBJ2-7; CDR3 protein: CSARTDLGYEQYF
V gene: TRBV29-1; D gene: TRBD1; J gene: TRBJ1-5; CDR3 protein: CSVGSGTGDQPQHF
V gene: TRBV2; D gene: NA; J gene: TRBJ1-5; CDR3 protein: CASSDGWTYQPQHF
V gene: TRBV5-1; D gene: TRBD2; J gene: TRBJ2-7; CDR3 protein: CASSSTSGTYEQYF
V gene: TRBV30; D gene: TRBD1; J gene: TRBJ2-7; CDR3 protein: CAWSVTRGLEQYF
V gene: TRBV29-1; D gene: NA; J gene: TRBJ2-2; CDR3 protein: CSVDIGVGAGELFF
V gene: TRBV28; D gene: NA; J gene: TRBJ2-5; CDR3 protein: CASSSGQRGTQYF
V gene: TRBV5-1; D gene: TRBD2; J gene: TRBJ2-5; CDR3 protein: CASRRIAGGWQETQYF
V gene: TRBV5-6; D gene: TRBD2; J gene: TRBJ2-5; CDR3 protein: CASSLGRIAGGETQYF
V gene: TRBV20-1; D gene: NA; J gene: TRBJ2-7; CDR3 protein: CSVREMGYYEQYF
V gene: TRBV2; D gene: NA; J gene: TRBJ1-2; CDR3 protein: CASSYSIFNYGYTF
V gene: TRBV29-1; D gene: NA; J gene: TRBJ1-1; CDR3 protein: CSVGGTEAFF
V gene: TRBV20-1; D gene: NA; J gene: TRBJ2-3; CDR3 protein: CSAQAGQMRTDTQYF
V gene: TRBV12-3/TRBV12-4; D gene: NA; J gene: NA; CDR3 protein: CASSSDGEQFF
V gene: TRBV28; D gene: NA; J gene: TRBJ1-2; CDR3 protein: CASSPRDPRGYGYTF
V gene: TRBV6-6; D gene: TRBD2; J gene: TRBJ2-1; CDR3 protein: CASTGTSGGAYNEQFF
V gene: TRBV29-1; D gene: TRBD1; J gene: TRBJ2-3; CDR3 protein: CSAKGQYTDTQYF
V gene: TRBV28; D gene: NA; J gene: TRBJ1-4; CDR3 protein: CASSPPAFQALGEKLFF
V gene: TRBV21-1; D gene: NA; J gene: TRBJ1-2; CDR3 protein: CASSKKRVGGYTF
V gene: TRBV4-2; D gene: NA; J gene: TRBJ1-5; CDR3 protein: CASSQGAGDQPQHF
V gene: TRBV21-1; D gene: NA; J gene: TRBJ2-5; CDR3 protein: CASSGPRTDQETQYF
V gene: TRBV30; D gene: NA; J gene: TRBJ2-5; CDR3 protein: CAWSVGETQYF
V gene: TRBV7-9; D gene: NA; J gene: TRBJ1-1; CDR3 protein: CASSPTAEAFF
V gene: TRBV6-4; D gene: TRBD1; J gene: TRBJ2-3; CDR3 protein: CASSEAGQGADTQYF
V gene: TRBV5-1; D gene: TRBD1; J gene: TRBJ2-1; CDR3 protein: CASSRTGETYNEQFF
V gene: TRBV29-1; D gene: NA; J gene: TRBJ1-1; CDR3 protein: CSVEEGQGLTEAFF
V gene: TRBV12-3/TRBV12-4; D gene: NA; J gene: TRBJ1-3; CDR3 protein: CASSDHWGGANSGNTIYF
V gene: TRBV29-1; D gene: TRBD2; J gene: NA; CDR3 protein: CSVGSGSSNTEQFF
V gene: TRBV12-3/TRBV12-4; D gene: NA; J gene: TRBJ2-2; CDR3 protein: CASSKLSVNTGELFF
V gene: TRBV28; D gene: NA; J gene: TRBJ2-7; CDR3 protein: CASSFRDRLGEQYF
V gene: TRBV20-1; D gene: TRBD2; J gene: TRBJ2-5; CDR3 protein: CSARDEDGLAGNQETQYF
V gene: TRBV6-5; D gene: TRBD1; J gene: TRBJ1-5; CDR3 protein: CASSYSRGQNQPQHF
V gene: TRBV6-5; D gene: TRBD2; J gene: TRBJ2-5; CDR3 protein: CASSYLTGTSGGGRETQYF
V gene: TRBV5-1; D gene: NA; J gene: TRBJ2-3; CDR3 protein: CASSSFRSVDTQYF
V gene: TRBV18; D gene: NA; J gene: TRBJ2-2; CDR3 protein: CASSPRLRDTGELFF
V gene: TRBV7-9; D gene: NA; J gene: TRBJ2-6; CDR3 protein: CASSSNPGRTSGANVLTF
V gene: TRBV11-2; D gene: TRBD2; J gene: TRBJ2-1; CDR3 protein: CASSLFGGGSNEQFF
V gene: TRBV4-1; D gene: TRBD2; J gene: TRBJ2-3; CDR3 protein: CASSRTSGGAEDTQYF
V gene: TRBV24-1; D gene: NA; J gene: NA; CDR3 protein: CATSCYEQYF
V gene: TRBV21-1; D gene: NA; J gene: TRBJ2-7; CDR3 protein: CASSKGTGETYEQYF
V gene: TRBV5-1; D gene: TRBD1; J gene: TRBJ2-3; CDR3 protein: CASSFRRDRADTQYF
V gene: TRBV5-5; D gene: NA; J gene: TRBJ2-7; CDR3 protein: CASCPGTSTFDDEQYF
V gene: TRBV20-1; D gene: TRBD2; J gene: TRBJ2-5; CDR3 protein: CSARPPAGLAQETQYF
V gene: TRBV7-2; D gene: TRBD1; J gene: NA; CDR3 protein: CASSLMGQNYNEQFF
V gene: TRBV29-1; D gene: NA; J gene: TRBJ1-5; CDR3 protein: CSVATQGQPQHF
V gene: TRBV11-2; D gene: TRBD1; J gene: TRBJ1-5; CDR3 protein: CASSLGQGIQPQHF
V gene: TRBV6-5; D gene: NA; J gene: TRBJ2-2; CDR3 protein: CASGATGELFF
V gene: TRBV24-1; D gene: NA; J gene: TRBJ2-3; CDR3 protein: CATSDSTGPDTQYF
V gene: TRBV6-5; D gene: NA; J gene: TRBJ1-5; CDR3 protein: CASSYPGQPQHF
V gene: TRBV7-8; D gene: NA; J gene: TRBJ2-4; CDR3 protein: CASSFRGQNIQYF
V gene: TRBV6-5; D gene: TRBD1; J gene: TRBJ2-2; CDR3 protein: CASWDRGITGELFF